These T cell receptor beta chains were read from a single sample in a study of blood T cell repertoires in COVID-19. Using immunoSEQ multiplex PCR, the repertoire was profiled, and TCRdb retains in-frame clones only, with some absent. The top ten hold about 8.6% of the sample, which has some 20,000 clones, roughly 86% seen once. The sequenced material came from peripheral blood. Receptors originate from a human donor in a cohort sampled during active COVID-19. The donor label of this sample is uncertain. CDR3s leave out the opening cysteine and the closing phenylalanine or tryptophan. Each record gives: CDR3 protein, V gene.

cdr3_aa: AWSGDRANYGYT
v_call: TRBV30

cdr3_aa: ASSYSGRVEIQAF
v_call: TRBV6-5

cdr3_aa: SARGPGELF
v_call: TRBV20-1

cdr3_aa: ASSPTPPGQDYNEQF
v_call: TRBV19

cdr3_aa: AWRTLAGKRDEQF
v_call: TRBV30

cdr3_aa: ASSEGGRETQY
v_call: TRBV10-1

cdr3_aa: SASIQVSSGSGDTQY
v_call: TRBV20-1

cdr3_aa: ASSRVGTWTYEQY
v_call: TRBV7-8

cdr3_aa: ASSLMSKILGSSYEQY
v_call: TRBV6-2/TRBV6-3

cdr3_aa: SARTRGEQY
v_call: TRBV20-1

cdr3_aa: ASSQDRLAGGRVAKNIQY
v_call: TRBV3-1/TRBV3-2

cdr3_aa: ASSPGGLAGVKEQF
v_call: TRBV5-1

cdr3_aa: ASSLEQGATEAF
v_call: TRBV5-1

cdr3_aa: ASSPPGTSDYNEQF
v_call: TRBV18

cdr3_aa: ASSKTSGQADEQF
v_call: TRBV6-4

cdr3_aa: ASSLDWDSNYGYT
v_call: TRBV7-9

cdr3_aa: ASSYSRGGNQPQH
v_call: TRBV6-6

cdr3_aa: ASSLDLGLGTEAF
v_call: TRBV5-5

cdr3_aa: ASSSSSYEQY
v_call: TRBV28

cdr3_aa: ASSALRNNEQF
v_call: TRBV10-2

cdr3_aa: ASRLGGTGELF
v_call: TRBV12-3/TRBV12-4

cdr3_aa: ASSQETSAVYNEQF
v_call: TRBV4-2

cdr3_aa: ASSTRAFYEQY
v_call: TRBV27

cdr3_aa: ASSSMMTGVDEQY
v_call: TRBV28

cdr3_aa: ASSLGTSGPYEQY
v_call: TRBV7-3

cdr3_aa: ASKSGLGQETQY
v_call: TRBV2

cdr3_aa: ASRLTANTGELF
v_call: TRBV2

cdr3_aa: ASRGTSGGQETQY
v_call: TRBV2

cdr3_aa: ASSSSTTGGLQETQY
v_call: TRBV7-3

cdr3_aa: ASSDRDTLRKLF
v_call: TRBV2

cdr3_aa: ASSLGVGQLLNTEAF
v_call: TRBV5-5

cdr3_aa: ATSKGGDETQY
v_call: TRBV24-1

cdr3_aa: ASSHLPGLAGARPGELF
v_call: TRBV3-1/TRBV3-2

cdr3_aa: AWNRGTGRTEQY
v_call: TRBV30

cdr3_aa: ASSSGTTIYNEQF
v_call: TRBV7-9

cdr3_aa: ASSRTYYEQY
v_call: TRBV28

cdr3_aa: ASTTGGSVGEQY
v_call: TRBV6-6

cdr3_aa: ASSLGLFPTDTQY
v_call: TRBV5-5

cdr3_aa: AWGGSGAYQETQY
v_call: TRBV30

cdr3_aa: ASSVAGDTEAF
v_call: TRBV9

cdr3_aa: ASSKTAGYGYT
v_call: TRBV3-1/TRBV3-2

cdr3_aa: SVKRPGQGTGELF
v_call: TRBV29-1